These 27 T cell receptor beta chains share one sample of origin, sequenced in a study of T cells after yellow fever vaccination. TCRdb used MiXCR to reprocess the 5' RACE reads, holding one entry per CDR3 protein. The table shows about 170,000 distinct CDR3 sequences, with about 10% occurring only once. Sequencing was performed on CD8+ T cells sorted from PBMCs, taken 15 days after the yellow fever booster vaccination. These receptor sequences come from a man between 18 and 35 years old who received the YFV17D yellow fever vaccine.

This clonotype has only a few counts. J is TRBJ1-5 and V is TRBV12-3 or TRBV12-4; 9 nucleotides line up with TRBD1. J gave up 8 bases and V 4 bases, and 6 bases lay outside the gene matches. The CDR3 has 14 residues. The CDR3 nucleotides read TGTGCCAGCAGTTCCACAGGGGGCGAAGAGCCCCAGCATTTT. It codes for CASSSTGGEEPQHF.

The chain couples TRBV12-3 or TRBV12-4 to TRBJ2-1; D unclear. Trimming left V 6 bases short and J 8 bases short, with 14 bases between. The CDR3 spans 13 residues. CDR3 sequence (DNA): TGTGCCAGCAGCTTGCTAATTACCCATGAGCAGTTCTTC. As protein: CASSLLITHEQFF.

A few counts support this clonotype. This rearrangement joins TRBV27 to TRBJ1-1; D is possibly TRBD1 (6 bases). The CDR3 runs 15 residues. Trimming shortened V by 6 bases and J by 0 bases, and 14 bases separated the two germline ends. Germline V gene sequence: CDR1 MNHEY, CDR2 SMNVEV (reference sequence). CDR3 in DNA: TGTGCCAGCAGACATCTCGGGGGCCTGAACACTGAAGCTTTCTTT. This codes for CASRHLGGLNTEAFF.

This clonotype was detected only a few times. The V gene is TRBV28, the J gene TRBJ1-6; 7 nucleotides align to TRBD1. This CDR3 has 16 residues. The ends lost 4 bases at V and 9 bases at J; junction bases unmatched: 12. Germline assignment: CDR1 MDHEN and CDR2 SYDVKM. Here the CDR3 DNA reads TGTGCCAGCAGTTCTCCTCGGGACAGTAGAGGTTCACCCCTCCACTTT. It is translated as CASSSPRDSRGSPLHF.

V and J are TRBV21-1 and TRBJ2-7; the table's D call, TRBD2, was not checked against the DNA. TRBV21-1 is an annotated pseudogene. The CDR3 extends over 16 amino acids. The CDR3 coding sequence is TGTGCCAGCAGCAAAGGTCGGCCCCTCCCAGCCTACGAGCAGTACTTC. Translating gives CASSKGRPLPAYEQYF.

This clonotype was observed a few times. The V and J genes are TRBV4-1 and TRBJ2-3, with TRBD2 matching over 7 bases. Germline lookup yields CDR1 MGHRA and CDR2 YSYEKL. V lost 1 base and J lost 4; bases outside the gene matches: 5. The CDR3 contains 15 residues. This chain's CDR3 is CASSQAGGSSDTQYF. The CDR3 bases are TGCGCCAGCAGCCAAGCGGGGGGATCCTCAGATACGCAGTATTTT.

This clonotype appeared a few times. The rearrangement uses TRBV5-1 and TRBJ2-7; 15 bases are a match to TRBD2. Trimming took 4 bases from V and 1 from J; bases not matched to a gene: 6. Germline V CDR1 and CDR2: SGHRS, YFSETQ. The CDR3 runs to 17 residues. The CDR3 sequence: CASSDGLAGGRSYEQYF. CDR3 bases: TGCGCCAGCAGCGATGGACTAGCGGGGGGGCGTTCCTACGAGCAGTACTTC.

The CDR3, as DNA: TGCAGTGCTAGAGGACCCACCGGGGAGCTGTTTTTT. Protein: CSARGPTGELFF. The J gene is TRBJ2-2, the V gene TRBV20-1; D remains unclear. Germline V CDR1 and CDR2: DFQATT, SNEGSKA (reference sequence). The V end lost 1 base, the J end lost 4 bases, and 4 bases lay between the germline ends. This CDR3 has 12 residues.

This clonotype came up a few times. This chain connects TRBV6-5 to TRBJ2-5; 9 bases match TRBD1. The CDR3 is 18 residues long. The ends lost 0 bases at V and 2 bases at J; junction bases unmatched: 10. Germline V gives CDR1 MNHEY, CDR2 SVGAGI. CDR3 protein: CASSYSLTTGQGQETQYF. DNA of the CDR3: TGTGCCAGCAGTTACTCTCTAACAACGGGACAGGGACAAGAGACCCAGTACTTC.

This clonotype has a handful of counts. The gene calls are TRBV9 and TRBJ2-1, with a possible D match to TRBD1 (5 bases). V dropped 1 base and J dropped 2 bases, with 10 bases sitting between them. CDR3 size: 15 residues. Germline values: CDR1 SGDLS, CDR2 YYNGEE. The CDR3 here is CASSVQGSPYNEQFF. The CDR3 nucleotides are TGTGCCAGCAGCGTACAGGGAAGCCCCTACAATGAGCAGTTCTTC.

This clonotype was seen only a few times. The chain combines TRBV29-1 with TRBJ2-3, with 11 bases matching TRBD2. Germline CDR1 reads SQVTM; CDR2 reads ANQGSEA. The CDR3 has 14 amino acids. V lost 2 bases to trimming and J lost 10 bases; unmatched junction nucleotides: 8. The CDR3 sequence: CSVEWASGGPPQYF. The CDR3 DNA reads TGCAGCGTTGAATGGGCTAGCGGGGGGCCCCCGCAGTATTTT.

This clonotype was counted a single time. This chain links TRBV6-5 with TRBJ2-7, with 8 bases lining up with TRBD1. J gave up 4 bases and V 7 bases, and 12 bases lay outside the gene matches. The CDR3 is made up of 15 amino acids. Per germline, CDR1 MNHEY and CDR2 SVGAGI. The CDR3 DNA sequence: TGTGCCAGCATTAAGAGGAGGACAGGGCTGTACGAGCAGTACTTC. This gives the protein CASIKRRTGLYEQYF.

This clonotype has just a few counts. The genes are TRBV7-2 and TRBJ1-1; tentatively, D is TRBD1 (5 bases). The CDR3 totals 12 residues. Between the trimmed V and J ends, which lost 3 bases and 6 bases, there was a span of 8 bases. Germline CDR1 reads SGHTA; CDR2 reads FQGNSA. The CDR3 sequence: CASSFGGAEAFF. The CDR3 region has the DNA TGTGCCAGCAGCTTTGGGGGTGCTGAAGCTTTCTTT. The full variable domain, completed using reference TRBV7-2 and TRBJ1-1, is GAGVSQSPSNKVTEKGKDVELRCDPISGHTALYWYRQSLGQGLEFLIYFQGNSAPDKSGLPSDRFSAERTGGSVSTLTIQRTQQEDSAVYLCASSFGGAEAFFGQGTRLTVV.

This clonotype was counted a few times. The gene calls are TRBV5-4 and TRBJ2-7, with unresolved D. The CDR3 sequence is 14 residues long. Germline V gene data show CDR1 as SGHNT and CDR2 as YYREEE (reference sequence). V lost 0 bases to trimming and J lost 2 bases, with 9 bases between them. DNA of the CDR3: TGTGCCAGCAGCTTGGATCGTACGGCCTACGAGCAGTACGTC. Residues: CASSLDRTAYEQYV.

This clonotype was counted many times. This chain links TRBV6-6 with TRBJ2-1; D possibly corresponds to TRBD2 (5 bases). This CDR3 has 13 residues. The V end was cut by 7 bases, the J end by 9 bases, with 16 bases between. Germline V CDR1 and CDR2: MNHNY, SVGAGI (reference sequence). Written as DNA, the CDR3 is TGTGCCAGCACCCTAGCCCGCGGAACTGAGCAGTTCTTC. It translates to CASTLARGTEQFF.

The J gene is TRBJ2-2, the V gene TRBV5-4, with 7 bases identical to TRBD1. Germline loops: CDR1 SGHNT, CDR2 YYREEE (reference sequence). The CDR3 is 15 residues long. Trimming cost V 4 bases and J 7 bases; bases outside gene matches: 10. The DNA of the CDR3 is TGTGCCAGCAGCGTTTGGGACAGCGATTTCGGGGAGCTGTTTTTT. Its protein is CASSVWDSDFGELFF.

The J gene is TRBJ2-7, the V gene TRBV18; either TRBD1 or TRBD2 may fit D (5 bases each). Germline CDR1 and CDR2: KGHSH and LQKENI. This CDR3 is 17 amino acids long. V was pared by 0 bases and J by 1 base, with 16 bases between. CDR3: CASSPPAGRENSYEQYV. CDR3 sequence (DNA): TGTGCCAGCTCACCACCGGCAGGCAGGGAGAATTCCTACGAGCAGTACGTC.

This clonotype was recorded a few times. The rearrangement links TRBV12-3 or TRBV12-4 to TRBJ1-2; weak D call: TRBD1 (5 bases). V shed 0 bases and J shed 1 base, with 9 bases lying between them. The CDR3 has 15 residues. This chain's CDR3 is CASSLATQGNYGYTF. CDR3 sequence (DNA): TGTGCCAGCAGTTTAGCGACCCAGGGTAACTATGGCTACACCTTC.

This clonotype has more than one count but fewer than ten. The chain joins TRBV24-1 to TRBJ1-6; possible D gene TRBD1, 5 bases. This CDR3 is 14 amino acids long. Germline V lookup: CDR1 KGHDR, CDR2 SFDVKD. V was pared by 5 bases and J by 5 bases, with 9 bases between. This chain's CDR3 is CATSAGTDNSPLHF. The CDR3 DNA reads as TGTGCCACCAGTGCCGGGACTGATAATTCACCCCTCCACTTT.

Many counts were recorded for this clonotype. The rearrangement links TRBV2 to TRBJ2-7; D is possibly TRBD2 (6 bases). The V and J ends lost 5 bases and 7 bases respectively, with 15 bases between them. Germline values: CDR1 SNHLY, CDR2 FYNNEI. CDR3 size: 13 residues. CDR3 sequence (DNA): TGTGCCAGCAGTCCACTGCCGGGGGATGAGCAGTACTTC. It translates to CASSPLPGDEQYF.

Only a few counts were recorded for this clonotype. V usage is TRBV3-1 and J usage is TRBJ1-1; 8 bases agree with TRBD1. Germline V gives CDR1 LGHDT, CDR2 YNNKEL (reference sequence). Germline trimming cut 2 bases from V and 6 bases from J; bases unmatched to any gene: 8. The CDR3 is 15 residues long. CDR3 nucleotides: TGTGCCAGCAGCCAAATTACTTCAGGGGGCCCTGAAGCTTTCTTT. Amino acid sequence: CASSQITSGGPEAFF.

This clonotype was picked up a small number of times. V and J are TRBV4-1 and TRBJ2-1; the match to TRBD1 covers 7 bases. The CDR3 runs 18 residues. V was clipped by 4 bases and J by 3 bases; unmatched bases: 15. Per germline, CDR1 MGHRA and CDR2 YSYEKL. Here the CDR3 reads CASSLQDGRDSLYNEQFF. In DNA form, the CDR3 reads TGCGCCAGCAGCCTACAGGACGGAAGGGACAGCCTCTACAATGAGCAGTTCTTC.

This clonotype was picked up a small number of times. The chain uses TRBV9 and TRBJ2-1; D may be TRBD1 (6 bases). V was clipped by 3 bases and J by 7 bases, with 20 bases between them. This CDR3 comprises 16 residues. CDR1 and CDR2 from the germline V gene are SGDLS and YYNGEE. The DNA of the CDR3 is TGTGCCAGCAGCGCCGAGGACAGCGCGGTATTGAATGAGCAGTTCTTC. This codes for CASSAEDSAVLNEQFF.

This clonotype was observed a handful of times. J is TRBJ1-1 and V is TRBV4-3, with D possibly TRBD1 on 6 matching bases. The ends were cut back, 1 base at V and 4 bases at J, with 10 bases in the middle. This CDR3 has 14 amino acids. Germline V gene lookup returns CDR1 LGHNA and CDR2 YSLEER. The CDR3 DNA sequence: TGCGCCAGCAGCCAAGCAGGGGCGTCCACTGAAGCTTTCTTT. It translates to CASSQAGASTEAFF.

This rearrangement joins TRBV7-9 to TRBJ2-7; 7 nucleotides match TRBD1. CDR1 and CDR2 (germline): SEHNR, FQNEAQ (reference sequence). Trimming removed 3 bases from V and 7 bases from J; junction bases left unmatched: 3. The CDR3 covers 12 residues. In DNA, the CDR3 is TGTGCCAGCAGCTTCGGGACAGTAGAGCAGTACTTC. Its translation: CASSFGTVEQYF.

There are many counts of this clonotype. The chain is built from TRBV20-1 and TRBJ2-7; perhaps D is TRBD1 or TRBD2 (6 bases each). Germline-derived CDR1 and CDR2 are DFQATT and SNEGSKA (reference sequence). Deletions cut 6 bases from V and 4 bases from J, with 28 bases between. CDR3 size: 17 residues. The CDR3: CSAGDPPPGGSKYEQYF. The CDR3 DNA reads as TGCAGTGCCGGAGATCCCCCCCCCGGGGGCAGTAAATACGAGCAGTACTTC.

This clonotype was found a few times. In DNA form, the CDR3 reads TGCGCCAGCAGCTTGGTTCCCAGGGACAATGAGCAGTTCTTC. This sequence encodes CASSLVPRDNEQFF. The chain employs TRBV5-1 and TRBJ2-1; D is possibly TRBD1 (5 bases). Trimming took off 0 bases at V and 5 bases at J, with 9 bases between the two ends. Germline V CDR1 and CDR2: SGHRS, YFSETQ. The CDR3 is 14 residues long.